This T cell receptor (beta chain) came from a study of blood T cell repertoires in COVID-19. Study background: Nucleic acid was either cDNA or gDNA, and it came from T cells, B-cell-depleted T cells, or PBMCs.

The CDR3 has 15 residues. V lost 7 bases to trimming and J lost 3 bases; unmatched junction nucleotides: 4. There are a few counts of this clone. In the authors' workflow: Cell counts per sample came from amplifying reference gene primers. TCRdb keeps only in-frame clones here, not all; method: immunoSEQ multiplex PCR. The D gene and trimming were derived from the DNA, and the V and J assignments and clone size from that table. In the table there are around 84,000 clones, about 80% of which are singletons. The clonotype comes from a woman between 40 and 55 years old with active or convalescent COVID-19. The sample comprised peripheral blood. The chain combines TRBV6-7 with TRBJ2-1; 12 bases line up with TRBD2. TRBV6-7 is an open reading frame, and its role is uncertain. The DNA for the CDR3 is TGTGCCAGCACTAGCGGGGGGGCTTACTACAATGAGCAGTTCTTC. Protein sequence: CASTSGGAYYNEQFF.